A selection of T cell receptor beta chains follows, all from one sample in a study of T cell repertoires in cytomegalovirus infection. In TCRdb, the reads were re-called with MiXCR into one record per CDR3 protein. The sample records fewer than 550,000 distinct CDR3 sequences, more than 25% being singletons. Sequencing used PBMCs. These receptors all stem from a human donor in good health (CMV status not recorded). Some clones in this sample may be carry-over from other donors' samples. CDR3s include the opening cysteine and the closing phenylalanine or tryptophan. Where a row states a size, it is once, few, many or the class of an expanded clone; other rows omit it.

few	TRBV28	TRBJ2-5	CASSLGTSWGRETQYF
few	TRBV7-2	TRBJ2-2	CASSHPDLVARGELFF
many	TRBV7-2	TRBJ1-1	CASSLDRGAEAFF
.	TRBV6-5	TRBJ2-3	CASRGLAGGGGTDTQYF
many	TRBV7-2	TRBJ2-1	CASAPGAARINEQFF
few	TRBV19	TRBJ2-1	CASSIGGSPTSGRLNQYNEQFF
.	TRBV12-3/TRBV12-4	TRBJ2-1	CASRPWGTSGYNEQFF
few	TRBV7-8	TRBJ2-5	CASSLSLLQETQYF
many	TRBV7-6	TRBJ1-6	CASSKEQGSRAPLHF
.	TRBV9	TRBJ1-2	CASSPWHGQGLEFYTF
few	TRBV12-5	TRBJ2-1	CASGFDNEQFF
few	TRBV5-4	TRBJ2-5	CASSLRGQGETQYF
.	TRBV15	TRBJ2-1	CATSIFSGRAGEQFF
many	TRBV28	TRBJ1-1	CASSTQWNTEAFF
many	TRBV7-8	TRBJ2-1	CAPGSGGPNEQFF
many	TRBV7-2	TRBJ2-3	CASSLIGGDTQYF
.	TRBV29-1	TRBJ2-1	CSVVGIRSRTNEQFF